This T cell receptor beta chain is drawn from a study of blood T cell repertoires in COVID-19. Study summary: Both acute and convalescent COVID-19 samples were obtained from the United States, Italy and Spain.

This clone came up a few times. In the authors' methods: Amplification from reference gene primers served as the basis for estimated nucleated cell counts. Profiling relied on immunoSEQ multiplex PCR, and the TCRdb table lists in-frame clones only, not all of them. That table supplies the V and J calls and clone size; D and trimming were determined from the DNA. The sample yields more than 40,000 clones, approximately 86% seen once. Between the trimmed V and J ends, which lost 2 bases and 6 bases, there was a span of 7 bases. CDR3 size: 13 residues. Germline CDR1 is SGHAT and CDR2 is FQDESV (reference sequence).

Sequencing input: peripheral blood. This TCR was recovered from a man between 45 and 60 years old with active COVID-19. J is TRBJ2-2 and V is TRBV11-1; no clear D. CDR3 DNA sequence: TGTGCCAGCAGCTTAATCTCTTCCGGGGAGCTGTTTTTT. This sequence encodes CASSLISSGELFF.